This T cell receptor beta chain derives from a study of blood T cell repertoires in COVID-19. About the study: Material from acute and convalescent COVID-19 was sourced from the United States, Italy and Spain. From T cells, B-cell-depleted T cells, or PBMCs came the material, which was cDNA or gDNA.

Original handling: From reference gene primer amplification, estimates of nucleated cell counts were derived. Method: immunoSEQ multiplex PCR; TCRdb's copy keeps in-frame clones and lacks some. V and J calls and clone size are given by that table; D and trimming were obtained from the DNA. Of a few hundred thousand clones in the sample, more than 85% were seen once. This clone was seen just once. Participants classified as exposed had met a COVID-19 case within 2 weeks before study entry. The germline V gene encodes CDR1 MNHEY and CDR2 SVGAGI. The CDR3 runs to 12 residues. Trimming removed 6 bases from V and 6 bases from J, with 11 bases in between.

Sequencing was performed on PBMCs or T cells enriched from blood (not recorded which). V gene TRBV6-5 combines with J gene TRBJ1-2; no reliable D call. This receptor was identified in a woman in her forties who had been exposed to COVID-19. The CDR3, as DNA: TGTGCCAGCAGGGAGGTTCCGGATGGCTACACCTTC. Translation: CASREVPDGYTF.